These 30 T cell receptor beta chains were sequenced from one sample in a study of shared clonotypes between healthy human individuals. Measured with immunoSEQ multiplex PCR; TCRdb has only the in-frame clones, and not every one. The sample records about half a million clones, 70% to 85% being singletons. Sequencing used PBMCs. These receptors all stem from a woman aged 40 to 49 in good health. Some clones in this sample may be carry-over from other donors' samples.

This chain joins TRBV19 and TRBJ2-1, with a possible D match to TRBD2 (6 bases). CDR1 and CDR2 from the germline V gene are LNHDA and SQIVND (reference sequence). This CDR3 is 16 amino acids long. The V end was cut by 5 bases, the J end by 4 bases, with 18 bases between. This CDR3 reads CASSPRLGAFYNEQFF. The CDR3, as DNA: TGTGCCAGTAGTCCCCGACTAGGGGCCTTTTACAATGAGCAGTTCTTC.

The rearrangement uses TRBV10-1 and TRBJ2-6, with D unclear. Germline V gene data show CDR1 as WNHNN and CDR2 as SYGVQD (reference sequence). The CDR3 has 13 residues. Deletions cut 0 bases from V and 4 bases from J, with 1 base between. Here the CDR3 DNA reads TGCGCCAGCAGTGAGTCAGGGGCCAACGTCCTGACTTTC. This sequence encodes CASSESGANVLTF.

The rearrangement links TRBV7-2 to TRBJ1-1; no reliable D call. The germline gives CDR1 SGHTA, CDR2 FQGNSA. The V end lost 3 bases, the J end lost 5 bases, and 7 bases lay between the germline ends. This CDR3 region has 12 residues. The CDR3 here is CASSFSRTEAFF. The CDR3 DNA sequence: TGTGCCAGCAGCTTTTCGCGGACTGAAGCTTTCTTT.

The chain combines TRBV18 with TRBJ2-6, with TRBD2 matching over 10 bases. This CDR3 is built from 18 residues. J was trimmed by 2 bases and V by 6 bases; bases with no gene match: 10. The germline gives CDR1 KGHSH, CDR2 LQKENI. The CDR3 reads CASSSPLAGETGANVLTF. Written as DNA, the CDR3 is TGTGCCAGCTCGAGCCCCCTAGCGGGAGAGACTGGGGCCAACGTCCTGACTTTC.

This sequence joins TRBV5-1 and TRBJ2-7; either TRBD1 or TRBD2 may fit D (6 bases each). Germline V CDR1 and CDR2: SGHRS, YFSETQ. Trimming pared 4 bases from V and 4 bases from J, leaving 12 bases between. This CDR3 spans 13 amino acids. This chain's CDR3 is CASSQGTPYEQYF. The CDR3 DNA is TGCGCCAGCAGCCAGGGGACTCCTTACGAGCAGTACTTC.

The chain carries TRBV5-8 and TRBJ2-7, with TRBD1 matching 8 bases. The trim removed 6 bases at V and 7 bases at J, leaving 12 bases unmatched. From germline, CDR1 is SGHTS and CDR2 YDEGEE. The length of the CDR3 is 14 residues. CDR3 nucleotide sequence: TGTGCCAGCATCCGACAGGGGTCCGGGGGAGAGCAGTACTTC. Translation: CASIRQGSGGEQYF.

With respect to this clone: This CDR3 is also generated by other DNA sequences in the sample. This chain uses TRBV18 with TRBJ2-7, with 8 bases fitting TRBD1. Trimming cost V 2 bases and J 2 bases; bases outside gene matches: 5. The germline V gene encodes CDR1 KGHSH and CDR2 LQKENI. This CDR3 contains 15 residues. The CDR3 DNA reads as TGTGCCAGCTCACCAGGGACAGGCGACCCCTACGAGCAGTACTTC. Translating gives CASSPGTGDPYEQYF.

For the CDR3, the DNA is TGTGCCAGCAGTTCCCCCGACAGGGCCGGGTACGAGCAGTACTTC. Translated: CASSSPDRAGYEQYF. V gene TRBV27 combines with J gene TRBJ2-7, with 7 bases fitting TRBD1. This CDR3 region has 15 residues. Germline CDR1 reads MNHEY; CDR2 reads SMNVEV (reference sequence). The trim removed 4 bases at V and 4 bases at J, leaving 10 bases unmatched.

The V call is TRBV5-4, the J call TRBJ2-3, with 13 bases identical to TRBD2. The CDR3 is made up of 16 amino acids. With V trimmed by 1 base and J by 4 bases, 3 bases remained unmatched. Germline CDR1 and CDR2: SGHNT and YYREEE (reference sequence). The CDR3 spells CASSLRLAGGSDTQYF. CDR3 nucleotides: TGTGCCAGCAGCTTGAGACTAGCGGGGGGCTCAGATACGCAGTATTTT.

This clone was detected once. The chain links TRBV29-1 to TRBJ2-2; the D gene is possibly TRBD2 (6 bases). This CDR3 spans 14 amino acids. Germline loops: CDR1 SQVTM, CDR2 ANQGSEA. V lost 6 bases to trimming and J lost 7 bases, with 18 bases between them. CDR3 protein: CSVTVSGVNGELFF. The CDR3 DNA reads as TGCAGCGTCACAGTTAGCGGAGTTAACGGGGAGCTGTTTTTT.

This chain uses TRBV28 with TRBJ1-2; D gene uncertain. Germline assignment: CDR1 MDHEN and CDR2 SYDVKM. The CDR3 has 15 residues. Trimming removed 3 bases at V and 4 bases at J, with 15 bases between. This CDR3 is CASSFWGVHGYGYTF. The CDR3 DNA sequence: TGTGCCAGCAGTTTTTGGGGAGTGCATGGCTATGGCTACACCTTC.

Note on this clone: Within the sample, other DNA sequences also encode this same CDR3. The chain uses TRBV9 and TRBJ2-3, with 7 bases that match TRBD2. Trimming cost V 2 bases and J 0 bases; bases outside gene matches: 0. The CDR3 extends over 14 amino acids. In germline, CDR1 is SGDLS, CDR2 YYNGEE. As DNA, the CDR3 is TGTGCCAGCAGCGTGGGGGGGAGCACAGATACGCAGTATTTT. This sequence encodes CASSVGGSTDTQYF.

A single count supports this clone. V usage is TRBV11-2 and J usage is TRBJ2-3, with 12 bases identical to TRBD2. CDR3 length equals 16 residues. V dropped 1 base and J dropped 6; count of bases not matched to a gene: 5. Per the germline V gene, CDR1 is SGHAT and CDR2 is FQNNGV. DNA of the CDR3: TGTGCCAGCAGCTTAGGCCTAGCGGGAGGGCCGGATACGCAGTATTTT. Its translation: CASSLGLAGGPDTQYF.

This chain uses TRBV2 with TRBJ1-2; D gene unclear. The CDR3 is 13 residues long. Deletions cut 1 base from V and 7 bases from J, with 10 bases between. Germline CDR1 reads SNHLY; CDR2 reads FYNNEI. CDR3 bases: TGTGCCAGCAGTGAAGAAAGACAAACTGGCTACACCTTC. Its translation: CASSEERQTGYTF.

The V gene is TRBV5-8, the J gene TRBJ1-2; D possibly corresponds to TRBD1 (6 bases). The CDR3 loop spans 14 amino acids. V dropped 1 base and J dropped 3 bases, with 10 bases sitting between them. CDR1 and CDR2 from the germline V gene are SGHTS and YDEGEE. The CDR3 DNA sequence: TGTGCCAGCAGCTTGACAGGGAGGTACTATGGCTACACCTTC. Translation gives CASSLTGRYYGYTF.

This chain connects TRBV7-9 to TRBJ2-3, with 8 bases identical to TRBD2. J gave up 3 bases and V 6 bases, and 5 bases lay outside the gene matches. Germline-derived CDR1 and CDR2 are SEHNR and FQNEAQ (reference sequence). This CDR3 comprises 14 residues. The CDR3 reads CASSSAGATDTQYF. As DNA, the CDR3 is TGTGCCAGCAGTTCAGCGGGAGCAACAGATACGCAGTATTTT.

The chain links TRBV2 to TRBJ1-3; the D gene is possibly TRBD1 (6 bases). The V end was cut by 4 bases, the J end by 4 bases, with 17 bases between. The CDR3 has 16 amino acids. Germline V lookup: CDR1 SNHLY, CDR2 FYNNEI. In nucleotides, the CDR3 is TGTGCCAGCAGTGCAGAGGCTTGGGGGCGAGGAAACACCATATATTTT. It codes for CASSAEAWGRGNTIYF. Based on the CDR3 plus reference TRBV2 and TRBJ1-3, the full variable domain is EPEVTQTPSHQVTQMGQEVILRCVPISNHLYFYWYRQILGQKVEFLVSFYNNEISEKSEIFDDQFSVERPDGSNFTLKIRSTKLEDSAMYFCASSAEAWGRGNTIYFGEGSWLTVV.

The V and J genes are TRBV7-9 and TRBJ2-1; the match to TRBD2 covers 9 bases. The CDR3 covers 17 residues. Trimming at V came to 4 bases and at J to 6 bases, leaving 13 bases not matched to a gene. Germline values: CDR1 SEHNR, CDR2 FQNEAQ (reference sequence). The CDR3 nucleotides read TGTGCCAGCAGCTCCCGCGGCGGGCTAGCGGGGACCAATGAGCAGTTCTTC. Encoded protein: CASSSRGGLAGTNEQFF.

CDR3 loop: CASSLMGGNDYEQYF. CDR3 sequence (DNA): TGTGCCAGCAGCTTAATGGGTGGGAATGACTACGAGCAGTACTTC. V gene TRBV7-3 combines with J gene TRBJ2-7; no reliable D call. Trimming removed 1 base from V and 3 bases from J, with 13 bases in between. This CDR3 spans 15 amino acids. The germline CDR1 and CDR2 sequences are SGHTA and FQGTGA.

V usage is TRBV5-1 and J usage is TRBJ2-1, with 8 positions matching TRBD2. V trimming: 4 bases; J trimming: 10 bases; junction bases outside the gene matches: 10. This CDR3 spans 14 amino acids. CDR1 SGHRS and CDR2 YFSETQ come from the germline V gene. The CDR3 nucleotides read TGCGCCAGCAGCCTTACCAGCGGGAGCACCGAGCAGTTCTTC. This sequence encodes CASSLTSGSTEQFF.

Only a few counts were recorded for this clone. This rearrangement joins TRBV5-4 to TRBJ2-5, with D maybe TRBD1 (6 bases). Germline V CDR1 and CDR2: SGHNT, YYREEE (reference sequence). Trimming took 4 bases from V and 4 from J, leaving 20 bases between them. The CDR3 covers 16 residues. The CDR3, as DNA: TGTGCCAGCAGCCCACAGGGCTATTCATCAATAGAGACCCAGTACTTC. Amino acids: CASSPQGYSSIETQYF.

CDR3 sequence reads: CSALAGETQYF. CDR3 DNA: TGCAGTGCTCTAGCGGGAGAGACCCAGTACTTC. The chain carries TRBV20-1 and TRBJ2-5; 8 nucleotides match TRBD2. J lost 4 bases, V lost 5 bases, and 0 bases had no gene match. The CDR3 has 11 residues. CDR1 and CDR2 from the germline V gene are DFQATT and SNEGSKA (reference sequence).

The chain's CDR3 is CASSARGTGESGTEAFF. The CDR3, as DNA: TGTGCCAGTAGTGCTCGAGGGACAGGGGAGTCGGGCACTGAAGCTTTCTTT. V gene TRBV19 combines with J gene TRBJ1-1; 10 nucleotides align to TRBD1. There are 17 residues in the CDR3. The J segment lost 4 bases and the V segment lost 5 bases, leaving 13 bases of the junction unmatched. CDR1 is LNHDA, CDR2 SQIVND, per germline (reference sequence).

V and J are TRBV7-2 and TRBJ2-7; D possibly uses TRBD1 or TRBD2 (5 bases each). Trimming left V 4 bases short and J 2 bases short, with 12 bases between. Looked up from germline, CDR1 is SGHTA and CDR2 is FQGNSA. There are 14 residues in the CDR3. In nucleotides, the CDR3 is TGTGCCAGCAGCTACGTGGGACCCCCCTACGAGCAGTACTTC. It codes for CASSYVGPPYEQYF.

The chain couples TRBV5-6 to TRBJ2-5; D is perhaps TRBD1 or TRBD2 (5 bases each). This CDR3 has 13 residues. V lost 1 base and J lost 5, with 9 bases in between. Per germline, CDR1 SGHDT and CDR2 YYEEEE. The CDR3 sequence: CASSLRGVETQYF. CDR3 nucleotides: TGTGCCAGCAGCTTGCGGGGCGTCGAGACCCAGTACTTC.

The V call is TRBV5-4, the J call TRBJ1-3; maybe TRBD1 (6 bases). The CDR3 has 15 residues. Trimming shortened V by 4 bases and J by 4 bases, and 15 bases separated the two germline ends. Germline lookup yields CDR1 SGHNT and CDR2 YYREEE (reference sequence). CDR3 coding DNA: TGTGCCAGCAGCCTGGCGGGGGGGCTAGGAAACACCATATATTTT. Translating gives CASSLAGGLGNTIYF.

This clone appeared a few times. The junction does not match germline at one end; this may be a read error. CDR3 in amino acids: CAISESGRALGF. The CDR3 DNA sequence: TGTGCCATCAGTGAGTCAGGGAGGGCTTTGGGCTTC. The chain joins TRBV10-3 to TRBJ2-7, with TRBD2 matching 7 bases. This CDR3 region has 12 residues. CDR1 is ENHRY, CDR2 SYGVKD, per germline.

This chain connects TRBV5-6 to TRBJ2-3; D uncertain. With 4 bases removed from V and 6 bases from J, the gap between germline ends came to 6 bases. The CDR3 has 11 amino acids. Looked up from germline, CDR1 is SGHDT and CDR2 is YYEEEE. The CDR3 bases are TGTGCCAGCAGCGACTCGGATACGCAGTATTTT. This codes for CASSDSDTQYF.

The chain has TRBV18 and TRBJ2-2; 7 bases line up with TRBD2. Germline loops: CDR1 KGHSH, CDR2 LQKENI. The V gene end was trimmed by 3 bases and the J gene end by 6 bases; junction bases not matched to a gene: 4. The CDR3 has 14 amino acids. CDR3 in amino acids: CASSPTSDAGELFF. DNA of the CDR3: TGTGCCAGCTCACCTACTAGCGATGCCGGGGAGCTGTTTTTT.

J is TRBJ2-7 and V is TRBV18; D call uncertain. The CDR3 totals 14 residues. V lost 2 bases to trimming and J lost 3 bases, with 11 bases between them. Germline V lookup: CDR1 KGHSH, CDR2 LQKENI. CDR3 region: CASSPWASSYEQYF. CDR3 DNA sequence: TGTGCCAGCTCACCATGGGCTTCCAGCTACGAGCAGTACTTC.